This entry features one T cell receptor beta chain sequence. Its antigen is unknown. The data were obtained in a study of Siglec-9 on CD8 T cells in melanoma. Findings and limits, study-wide: Siglec-9 reportedly marks and regulates an effector memory CD8+ T-cell subset apparently accumulating in melanoma tumors.

Germline lookup yields CDR1 SGHRS and CDR2 YFSETQ. The CDR3 has 14 residues. V gave up 4 bases and J gave up 4 bases, with 14 bases separating them. Some clones are missing from TCRdb's copy, which holds only in-frame ones; the method was immunoSEQ multiplex PCR. The table has 25,000 to 35,000 clones, 75% to 90% seen once. The chain has TRBV5-1 and TRBJ1-2; weak D call: TRBD1 (6 bases). Input material: Siglec-9- CD8+ T cells sorted from blood. This TCR was recovered from a human donor in good health. In DNA, the CDR3 is TGCGCCAGCAGCCCTTCCGGGACACTCTATGGCTACACCTTC. This gives the protein CASSPSGTLYGYTF.